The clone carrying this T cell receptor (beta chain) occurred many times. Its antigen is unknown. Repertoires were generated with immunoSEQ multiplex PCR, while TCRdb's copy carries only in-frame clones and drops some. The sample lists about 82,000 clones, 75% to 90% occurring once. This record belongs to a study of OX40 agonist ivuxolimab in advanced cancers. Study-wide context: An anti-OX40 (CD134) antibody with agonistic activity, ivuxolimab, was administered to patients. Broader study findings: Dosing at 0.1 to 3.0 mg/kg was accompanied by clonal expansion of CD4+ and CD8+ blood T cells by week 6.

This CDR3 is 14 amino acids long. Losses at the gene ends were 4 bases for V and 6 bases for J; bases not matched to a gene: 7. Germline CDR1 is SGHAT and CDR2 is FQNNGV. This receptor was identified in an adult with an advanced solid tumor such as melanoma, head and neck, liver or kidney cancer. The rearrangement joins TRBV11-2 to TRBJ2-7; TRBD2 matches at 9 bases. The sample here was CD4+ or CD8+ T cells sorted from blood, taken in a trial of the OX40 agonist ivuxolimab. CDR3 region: CASSYGGGAVEQYF. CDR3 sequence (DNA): TGTGCCAGCAGCTATGGCGGGGGGGCCGTCGAGCAGTACTTC.